The next 12 T cell receptor beta chains were all read from a single sample in a study of T cells after yellow fever vaccination. TCRdb re-called the 5' RACE reads with MiXCR, one entry per CDR3 protein. The sample shows around 590,000 distinct CDR3 sequences, 9% to 15% of them seen only once. Sequencing used PBMCs, obtained on the day of the yellow fever booster vaccination. The receptors were sampled from a man aged 25-45 years who received the YFV17D yellow fever vaccine.

This clonotype was detected ten times or more. The rearrangement joins TRBV5-6 to TRBJ2-7; 9 nucleotides align to TRBD1. Germline CDR1 reads SGHDT; CDR2 reads YYEEEE. Trimming at V came to 3 bases and at J to 4 bases, leaving 8 bases not matched to a gene. The CDR3 is made up of 15 amino acids. For the CDR3, the DNA is TGTGCCAGCAGCTCGGGTGGGACAGGGAGTTACGAGCAGTACTTC. It yields the protein CASSSGGTGSYEQYF.

This clonotype was seen a few times. The CDR3 bases are TGCAGTGCTATAAGGACAGGAGGGATCGGGACCCAGTACTTC. Residues: CSAIRTGGIGTQYF. The chain has TRBV20-1 and TRBJ2-5; D might be TRBD1 (7 bases). CDR1 and CDR2 from the germline V gene are DFQATT and SNEGSKA (reference sequence). The germline V and J ends were trimmed by 4 bases and 7 bases, with 19 bases remaining between them. The CDR3 covers 14 residues.

The genes are TRBV12-3 or TRBV12-4 and TRBJ2-3; weak D call: TRBD2 (5 bases). The V and J ends lost 5 bases and 0 bases respectively, with 15 bases between them. The CDR3 totals 16 residues. The CDR3 region is CASSRTSSFSTDTQYF. CDR3 sequence (DNA): TGTGCCAGCAGTCGGACTTCTTCTTTTAGCACAGATACGCAGTATTTT.

V gene TRBV20-1 combines with J gene TRBJ2-7; 10 nucleotides align to TRBD2. This CDR3 has 15 amino acids. The J segment lost 2 bases and the V segment lost 2 bases, leaving 6 bases of the junction unmatched. Germline CDR1 reads DFQATT; CDR2 reads SNEGSKA (reference sequence). The CDR3 region is CSARRPLAGAYEQYF. CDR3 in DNA: TGCAGTGCTAGACGCCCCCTAGCGGGAGCCTACGAGCAGTACTTC.

This chain joins TRBV12-3 or TRBV12-4 and TRBJ1-2; the match to TRBD1 covers 10 bases. The length of the CDR3 is 15 residues. J was trimmed by 4 bases and V by 5 bases; bases with no gene match: 7. DNA for the CDR3: TGTGCCAGCAGTCCAGACAGGGGGCGTCTCTATGGCTACACCTTC. Its protein product is CASSPDRGRLYGYTF.

In DNA form, the CDR3 reads TGCGCCAGCAGCCACCCCTTGGGGGGGGGGAGCACAGATACGCAGTATTTT. Its translation: CASSHPLGGGSTDTQYF. The chain is built from TRBV4-3 and TRBJ2-3, with 7 bases aligning to TRBD2. In germline, CDR1 is LGHNA, CDR2 YSLEER. J was trimmed by 0 bases and V by 3 bases; bases with no gene match: 9. The CDR3 has 17 amino acids.

The V gene is TRBV14, the J gene TRBJ2-2; D might be TRBD2 (6 bases). Germline CDR1 and CDR2: SGHDN and FVKESK. The length of the CDR3 is 15 residues. V was clipped by 1 base and J by 7 bases, with 13 bases between them. CDR3 sequence: CASSQVAGEDGELFF. The CDR3 coding sequence is TGTGCCAGCAGCCAAGTTGCTGGGGAGGACGGGGAGCTGTTTTTT. Filled out from reference TRBV14 and TRBJ2-2, the complete variable domain reads EAGVTQFPSHSVIEKGQTVTLRCDPISGHDNLYWYRRVMGKEIKFLLHFVKESKQDESGMPNNRFLAERTGGTYSTLKVQPAELEDSGVYFCASSQVAGEDGELFFGEGSRLTVL.

The chain uses TRBV14 and TRBJ2-5; unclear D gene. The CDR3 consists of 13 residues. The V and J ends lost 6 bases and 5 bases respectively, with 13 bases between them. In germline, CDR1 is SGHDN, CDR2 FVKESK. The CDR3 spells CASRPPASETQYF. The CDR3 nucleotides read TGTGCCAGCAGGCCCCCAGCGAGCGAGACCCAGTACTTC.

In its sample, this clonotype was seen many times. This chain's CDR3 is CASSLDTSETQYF. Written as DNA, the CDR3 is TGCGCCAGCAGCTTGGATACTTCCGAGACCCAGTACTTC. The chain carries TRBV5-1 and TRBJ2-5; no clear D. V was trimmed by 0 bases and J by 5 bases, leaving 8 bases between them. The CDR3 spans 13 residues. Germline CDR1 SGHRS, CDR2 YFSETQ. The variable domain in full, with the rest retrieved from reference TRBV5-1 and TRBJ2-5, is KAGVTQTPRYLIKTRGQQVTLSCSPISGHRSVSWYQQTPGQGLQFLFEYFSETQRNKGNFPGRFSGRQFSNSRSEMNVSTLELGDSALYLCASSLDTSETQYFGPGTRLLVL.

J is TRBJ2-1 and V is TRBV7-2; D perhaps matches TRBD1 (5 bases). The CDR3 is 14 residues long. Looked up from germline, CDR1 is SGHTA and CDR2 is FQGNSA. Between the trimmed V and J ends, which lost 5 bases and 4 bases, there was a span of 12 bases. This chain's CDR3 is CASSPRRTYNEQFF. CDR3 DNA sequence: TGTGCCAGCAGCCCCCGACGGACATACAATGAGCAGTTCTTC. The whole variable domain, filled in from reference TRBV7-2 and TRBJ2-1, reads GAGVSQSPSNKVTEKGKDVELRCDPISGHTALYWYRQSLGQGLEFLIYFQGNSAPDKSGLPSDRFSAERTGGSVSTLTIQRTQQEDSAVYLCASSPRRTYNEQFFGPGTRLTVL.

The chain combines TRBV20-1 with TRBJ2-6, with 8 bases matching TRBD2. Germline V gives CDR1 DFQATT, CDR2 SNEGSKA (reference sequence). The length of the CDR3 is 16 residues. CDR3 residues: CSPVRTSRSGANVLTF. Written as DNA, the CDR3 is TGCAGCCCCGTGAGGACTAGCCGCTCTGGGGCCAACGTCCTGACTTTC.

The sample holds a few counts of this clonotype. V usage is TRBV10-2 and J usage is TRBJ2-7, with D hard to call. Germline assignment: CDR1 WSHSY and CDR2 SAAADI. The germline V and J ends were trimmed by 6 bases and 6 bases, with 9 bases remaining between them. The CDR3 sequence is 11 residues long. The CDR3 is CASRENGEQYF. CDR3 coding DNA: TGCGCCAGCAGGGAGAATGGCGAGCAGTACTTC.